These 29 T cell receptor beta chains came from one sample sequenced in a study of response to subunit inactivated influenza vaccine. One entry per CDR3 protein results from TCRdb running MiXCR on the RT-PCR reads. The profile shows about 570,000 distinct CDR3 sequences, about 11% of them singletons. The same data also contributed to another study, on T cells expressing NK-cell markers. That paper adds: TCR beta libraries carry UMIs added by 5'RACE template switching.

This sample comprised PBMCs from blood, obtained on the day of vaccination. The receptors were sampled from a man in his fifties or sixties who received an inactivated influenza vaccine.

The chain joins TRBV7-2 to TRBJ2-7, with unresolved D. The V end was cut by 3 bases, the J end by 3 bases, with 12 bases between. The CDR3 runs to 14 residues. The V gene's germline CDR1 is SGHTA and CDR2 FQGNSA. The chain's CDR3 is CASSFFAGDYEQYF. In nucleotides, the CDR3 is TGTGCCAGCAGCTTCTTCGCCGGAGACTACGAGCAGTACTTC.

This clonotype was observed a handful of times. The chain joins TRBV12-3 or TRBV12-4 to TRBJ2-7, with D maybe TRBD2 (6 bases). This CDR3 is built from 16 residues. Trimming cost V 1 base and J 7 bases, with 20 bases left between them. The CDR3 here is CASSLGWGVANPEQYF. CDR3 in DNA: TGTGCCAGCAGTTTAGGATGGGGGGTAGCGAACCCTGAGCAGTACTTC.

V is TRBV5-6 and J is TRBJ2-2; no reliable D call. Germline-derived CDR1 and CDR2 are SGHDT and YYEEEE. The CDR3 has 15 amino acids. The germline V and J ends were trimmed by 0 bases and 6 bases, with 12 bases remaining between them. CDR3 sequence: CASSLVGPLAGELFF. CDR3 DNA sequence: TGTGCCAGCAGCTTGGTTGGGCCCTTGGCCGGGGAGCTGTTTTTT.

This clonotype was picked up a small number of times. This chain joins TRBV7-9 and TRBJ1-2; 11 positions match TRBD1. After removal of 4 bases from V and 2 bases from J, the junction contained 6 bases not matched to a gene. This CDR3 has 16 amino acids. Germline V gene data show CDR1 as SEHNR and CDR2 as FQNEAQ (reference sequence). The CDR3 DNA reads TGTGCCAGCAGCTCGGACAGGGGGCTTTTCAACTATGGCTACACCTTC. Translated: CASSSDRGLFNYGYTF.

Only a few counts were recorded for this clonotype. The chain uses TRBV9 and TRBJ1-6; no clear D gene. The length of the CDR3 is 13 residues. Germline V gene sequence: CDR1 SGDLS, CDR2 YYNGEE. V lost 4 bases and J lost 6, with 8 bases in between. The CDR3 nucleotides are TGTGCCAGCAGCCCAGAAGTTAATTCACCCCTCCACTTT. It encodes CASSPEVNSPLHF. The complete variable domain, with remaining parts taken from reference TRBV9 and TRBJ1-6, reads DSGVTQTPKHLITATGQRVTLRCSPRSGDLSVYWYQQSLDQGLQFLIQYYNGEERAKGNILERFSAQQFPDLHSELNLSSLELGDSALYFCASSPEVNSPLHFGNGTRLTVT.

This clonotype was seen only a few times. The CDR3 here is CASSPTRGRAEAFF. For the CDR3, the DNA is TGCGCCAGCAGCCCGACACGGGGACGGGCTGAAGCTTTCTTT. V usage is TRBV5-1 and J usage is TRBJ1-1; a weak D match, TRBD1 (5 bases). CDR1 and CDR2 from the germline V gene are SGHRS and YFSETQ. The CDR3 consists of 14 residues. Trimming took off 4 bases at V and 6 bases at J, with 16 bases between the two ends.

Here the CDR3 DNA reads TGTGCCAGCAAGGAGGCAGGGCGCAATGAGCAGTTCTTC. Its translation is CASKEAGRNEQFF. The V and J genes are TRBV6-2 or TRBV6-3 and TRBJ2-1; tentatively, D is TRBD1 or TRBD2 (5 bases each). This CDR3 has 13 amino acids. CDR1 is MNHEY, CDR2 SVGEGT, per germline. The V gene lost 7 bases and the J gene lost 6 bases, with 13 bases spanning the gap.

This clonotype was counted a few times. The rearrangement joins TRBV9 to TRBJ2-7, with D possibly TRBD2 on 6 matching bases. The CDR3 has 14 amino acids. Germline-derived CDR1 and CDR2 are SGDLS and YYNGEE. V was trimmed by 4 bases and J by 0 bases, leaving 11 bases between them. The CDR3 is CASSSSDYSYEQYF. In DNA form, the CDR3 reads TGTGCCAGCAGCTCGTCGGACTACTCCTACGAGCAGTACTTC.

This clonotype was counted only a few times. V and J are TRBV7-9 and TRBJ1-5, with D unclear. Germline V gene lookup returns CDR1 SEHNR and CDR2 FQNEAQ (reference sequence). The V and J ends lost 2 bases and 0 bases respectively, with 11 bases between them. The CDR3 contains 16 residues. CDR3 nucleotides: TGTGCCAGCAGCTTATTTTCCGGCAATAGCAATCAGCCCCAGCATTTT. Translating gives CASSLFSGNSNQPQHF.

This clonotype has only a few counts. The chain joins TRBV7-9 to TRBJ2-5; a possible D gene is TRBD1 (6 bases). This CDR3 is built from 14 residues. V shed 5 bases and J shed 2 bases, with 12 bases lying between them. Looked up from germline, CDR1 is SEHNR and CDR2 is FQNEAQ (reference sequence). The DNA for the CDR3 is TGTGCCAGCAGCCATTGGACAGAGCAAGAGACCCAGTACTTC. This codes for CASSHWTEQETQYF. Drawing the rest from reference TRBV7-9 and TRBJ2-5, the complete variable domain is DTGVSQNPRHKITKRGQNVTFRCDPISEHNRLYWYRQTLGQGPEFLTYFQNEAQLEKSRLLSDRFSAERPKGSFSTLEIQRTEQGDSAMYLCASSHWTEQETQYFGPGTRLLVL.

This clonotype was counted only a few times. The V call is TRBV24-1, the J call TRBJ2-2, with D hard to call. The CDR3 extends over 12 amino acids. Trimming took off 3 bases at V and 6 bases at J, with 4 bases between the two ends. Germline loops: CDR1 KGHDR, CDR2 SFDVKD. The CDR3, as DNA: TGTGCCACCAGTGATCGGGCCGGGGAGCTGTTTTTT. Its protein product is CATSDRAGELFF.

This clonotype was found a few times. The chain links TRBV12-3 or TRBV12-4 to TRBJ2-1; D gene unclear. V was clipped by 5 bases and J by 0 bases, with 17 bases between them. The CDR3 extends over 17 amino acids. In DNA form, the CDR3 reads TGTGCCAGCAGTCCCCGTCTCCGGGCTAGCTCCTACAATGAGCAGTTCTTC. This encodes CASSPRLRASSYNEQFF.

This clonotype showed up just a few times. The V and J genes are TRBV28 and TRBJ1-6; D not resolved. There are 14 residues in the CDR3. Germline V gene data show CDR1 as MDHEN and CDR2 as SYDVKM. V lost 7 bases, J lost 7 bases, and 14 bases lay in between. The CDR3 DNA sequence: TGTGCCAGCAAACTGCCCCCATCGAATTCACCCCTCCACTTT. Protein sequence: CASKLPPSNSPLHF.

This chain uses TRBV25-1 with TRBJ2-2, with TRBD2 matching 9 bases. The CDR3 contains 15 residues. V lost 4 bases to trimming and J lost 5 bases; unmatched junction nucleotides: 5. Germline-derived CDR1 and CDR2 are MGHDK and SYGVNS. The CDR3 DNA reads TGTGCCAGCAGTGGGCTAGCGGGGTCGACCGGGGAGCTGTTTTTT. Its translation is CASSGLAGSTGELFF.

This chain links TRBV29-1 with TRBJ2-1; 8 bases are shared with TRBD2. J lost 7 bases, V lost 2 bases, and 10 bases had no gene match. Germline assignment: CDR1 SQVTM and CDR2 ANQGSEA. The CDR3 length is 15 residues. CDR3 bases: TGCAGCGTTGAACCCGGGGCGGGAGGTAATAATGAGCAGTTCTTC. It codes for CSVEPGAGGNNEQFF.

In its sample, this clonotype was seen a few times. The chain links TRBV2 to TRBJ2-2; D tentatively fits TRBD1 or TRBD2 (5 bases each). Deletions cut 9 bases from V and 1 base from J, with 9 bases between. CDR3 length: 13 residues. Germline loops: CDR1 SNHLY, CDR2 FYNNEI. In DNA form, the CDR3 reads TGTGCCAGGGGGACGGAGAACACCGGGGAGCTGTTTTTT. This gives the protein CARGTENTGELFF.

A remark on this clonotype: It is likely a read error, because the conserved phenylalanine at the end of the CDR3 is missing. The genes are TRBV28 and TRBJ2-1; D not certain. V was pared by 2 bases and J by 4 bases, with 15 bases between. The CDR3 consists of 16 residues. Germline values: CDR1 MDHEN, CDR2 SYDVKM. CDR3 DNA sequence: TGTGCCAGCAGTTTAAAGAGGTTCTCGTATTACAATGAGCAGTTCCTC. Amino acid sequence: CASSLKRFSYYNEQFL.

This clonotype was seen only once. The chain is built from TRBV10-3 and TRBJ2-3, with a possible D match to TRBD1 (6 bases). Germline assignment: CDR1 ENHRY and CDR2 SYGVKD. This CDR3 contains 15 residues. The V end was cut by 4 bases, the J end by 4 bases, with 15 bases between. The CDR3 nucleotides are TGTGCCATCAGTGGCCAGGGGCTCGTCCCAGATACGCAGTATTTT. Amino acids: CAISGQGLVPDTQYF.

V and J are TRBV25-1 and TRBJ2-1, with 7 bases lining up with TRBD2. This CDR3 contains 17 residues. V was pared by 7 bases and J by 2 bases, with 14 bases of the junction left unmatched. Per germline, CDR1 MGHDK and CDR2 SYGVNS. CDR3 residues: CASKASGGRRAYNEQFF. In DNA form, the CDR3 reads TGTGCCAGCAAGGCTTCGGGAGGCAGGAGGGCCTACAATGAGCAGTTCTTC. Drawing the rest from reference TRBV25-1 and TRBJ2-1, the complete variable domain is EADIYQTPRYLVIGTGKKITLECSQTMGHDKMYWYQQDPGMELHLIHYSYGVNSTEKGDLSSESTVSRIRTEHFPLTLESARPSHTSQYLCASKASGGRRAYNEQFFGPGTRLTVL.

There are many counts of this clonotype. The chain links TRBV29-1 to TRBJ2-1; no definite D call. CDR1 is SQVTM and CDR2 is ANQGSEA in the germline V gene. The length of the CDR3 is 12 residues. V lost 8 bases and J 5 bases, leaving 13 bases between the germline ends. This chain's CDR3 is CSPSPFDNEQFF. DNA of the CDR3: TGCAGCCCCTCCCCCTTTGACAATGAGCAGTTCTTC.

This clonotype was counted between two and nine times. The rearrangement joins TRBV2 to TRBJ2-7; no definite D call. CDR3 length: 14 amino acids. Trimming took off 1 base at V and 7 bases at J, with 14 bases between the two ends. The germline V gene encodes CDR1 SNHLY and CDR2 FYNNEI. CDR3 sequence: CASSEGQTLGEQYF. For the CDR3, the DNA is TGTGCCAGCAGTGAAGGGCAGACCCTTGGGGAGCAGTACTTC. Variable domain in full (rest from reference TRBV2 and TRBJ2-7): EPEVTQTPSHQVTQMGQEVILRCVPISNHLYFYWYRQILGQKVEFLVSFYNNEISEKSEIFDDQFSVERPDGSNFTLKIRSTKLEDSAMYFCASSEGQTLGEQYFGPGTRLTVT.

V is TRBV3-1 and J is TRBJ2-3, with 7 bases identical to TRBD2. V shed 0 bases, J shed 1 base, and the junction held 13 bases outside the gene matches. Germline V gives CDR1 LGHDT, CDR2 YNNKEL (reference sequence). The CDR3 has 19 residues. Here the CDR3 reads CASSQEVGGKRSRTDTQYF. The CDR3 bases are TGTGCCAGCAGCCAAGAGGTCGGGGGGAAACGATCCCGCACAGATACGCAGTATTTT.

The sample holds a few counts of this clonotype. J is TRBJ2-2 and V is TRBV18; D gene unclear. Deletions cut 1 base from V and 4 bases from J, with 7 bases between. CDR1 is KGHSH, CDR2 LQKENI, per germline. The CDR3 totals 14 residues. The CDR3 bases are TGTGCCAGCTCACCACAACAGACCACCGGGGAGCTGTTTTTT. Its protein is CASSPQQTTGELFF.

In its sample, this clonotype was seen many times. The chain employs TRBV7-9 and TRBJ2-3, with D possibly being TRBD2 (6 bases). Germline loops: CDR1 SEHNR, CDR2 FQNEAQ (reference sequence). This CDR3 comprises 14 residues. Trimming cost V 4 bases and J 3 bases, with 11 bases left between them. CDR3 residues: CASSSLLATDTQYF. CDR3 nucleotide sequence: TGTGCCAGCAGCTCCCTCCTAGCGACAGATACGCAGTATTTT.

This clonotype occurred many times. The genes are TRBV5-1 and TRBJ1-2; the match to TRBD1 covers 7 bases. Germline V lookup: CDR1 SGHRS, CDR2 YFSETQ. The V gene end was trimmed by 0 bases and the J gene end by 4 bases; junction bases not matched to a gene: 3. This CDR3 contains 14 residues. CDR3 coding DNA: TGCGCCAGCAGCTTGGGGGGACAGATCTATGGCTACACCTTC. Translating gives CASSLGGQIYGYTF.

Many counts were recorded for this clonotype. This chain uses TRBV28 with TRBJ2-2; TRBD2 might be the D (6 bases). From germline, CDR1 is MDHEN and CDR2 SYDVKM. The CDR3 loop spans 15 amino acids. V lost 3 bases and J 2 bases, leaving 10 bases between the germline ends. In DNA, the CDR3 is TGTGCCAGCAGTTTGTTGGGACTCAACACCGGGGAGCTGTTTTTT. Residues: CASSLLGLNTGELFF.

This clonotype was detected ten times or more. This sequence joins TRBV6-1 and TRBJ2-7; 10 bases are shared with TRBD2. Trimming cost V 6 bases and J 2 bases; bases outside gene matches: 7. Germline V gene lookup returns CDR1 MNHNS and CDR2 SASEGT. This CDR3 is built from 15 residues. This CDR3 is CASRHQSGRAYEQYF. The CDR3 DNA is TGTGCCAGCAGACACCAAAGCGGGAGGGCCTACGAGCAGTACTTC.

The rearrangement uses TRBV4-3 and TRBJ2-3; possible D gene TRBD1, 6 bases. CDR1 is LGHNA, CDR2 YSLEER, per germline. CDR3 length: 16 residues. Trimming removed 4 bases from V and 2 bases from J, with 16 bases in between. CDR3 sequence reads: CASSPRTDRYTDTQYF. The CDR3 nucleotides are TGCGCCAGCAGCCCCCGGACAGACAGATACACAGATACGCAGTATTTT.

The V call is TRBV28, the J call TRBJ2-4, with 7 nucleotides matching TRBD1. The CDR3 spans 16 residues. V shed 7 bases and J 0 bases; nucleotides not matched to a gene: 9. Per the germline V gene, CDR1 is MDHEN and CDR2 is SYDVKM. The CDR3 loop is CASKGSGTEAKNIQYF. DNA of the CDR3: TGTGCCAGCAAGGGTAGTGGGACAGAAGCCAAAAACATTCAGTACTTC.